This TCR beta chain was recorded in a study of chemoradiotherapy in HPV16-positive cancers. V trimming: 5 bases; J trimming: 3 bases; junction bases outside the gene matches: 9. The length of the CDR3 is 15 residues. Germline CDR1 is SEHNR and CDR2 is FQNEAQ (reference sequence). Here immunoSEQ multiplex PCR was the method, and the copy in TCRdb shows in-frame clones only, minus some. The top ten clones hold 22% of a sample with more than 10,000 clones, about 91% of them seen once. The specimen comprised blood, sampled from a patient who underwent chemoradiotherapy. The receptor's source is a human donor with HPV-associated anogenital cancer. This chain joins TRBV7-9 and TRBJ1-2; 7 nucleotides agree with TRBD1. The CDR3: CASSAGGTAYYGYTF. The CDR3 region has the DNA TGTGCCAGCAGCGCCGGAGGGACAGCCTACTATGGCTACACCTTC.